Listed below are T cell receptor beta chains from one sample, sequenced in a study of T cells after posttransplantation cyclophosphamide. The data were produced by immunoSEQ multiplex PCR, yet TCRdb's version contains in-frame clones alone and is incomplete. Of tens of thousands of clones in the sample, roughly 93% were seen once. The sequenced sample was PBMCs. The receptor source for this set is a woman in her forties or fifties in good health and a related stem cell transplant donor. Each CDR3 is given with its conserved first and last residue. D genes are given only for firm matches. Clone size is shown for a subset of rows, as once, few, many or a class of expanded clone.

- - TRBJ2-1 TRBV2 CASSPGTSYNEQFF TGTGCCAGCAGCCCCGGGACATCCTACAATGAGCAGTTCTTC
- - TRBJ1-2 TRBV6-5 CASRRTADANYGYTF TGTGCCAGCAGACGGACAGCCGACGCTAACTATGGCTACACCTTC
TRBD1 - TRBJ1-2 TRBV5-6 CASTPDRTNYGYTF TGTGCCAGCACTCCGGACAGGACTAACTATGGCTACACCTTC
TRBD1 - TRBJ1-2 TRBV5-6 CASTLTGPHYGYTF TGTGCCAGTACGCTGACAGGGCCCCACTATGGCTACACCTTC
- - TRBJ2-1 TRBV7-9 CASSGQGDNEQFF TGTGCCAGCAGTGGACAAGGGGACAATGAGCAGTTCTTC
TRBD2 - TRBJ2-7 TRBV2 CASRETSGGNYEQYF TGTGCCAGCAGGGAAACTAGCGGGGGCAACTACGAGCAGTACTTC
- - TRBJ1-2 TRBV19 CASTPGTLYGYTF TGTGCCAGTACCCCCGGGACTCTCTATGGCTACACCTTC
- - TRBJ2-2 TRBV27 CASSLGVNTGELFF TGTGCCAGCAGTTTAGGAGTGAATACCGGGGAGCTGTTTTTT
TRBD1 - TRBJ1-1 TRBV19 CASSIQGGLNTEAFF TGTGCCAGTAGTATCCAAGGGGGCTTGAACACTGAAGCTTTCTTT
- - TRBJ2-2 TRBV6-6 CASNARETGELFF TGTGCCAGCAACGCGCGGGAAACCGGGGAGCTGTTTTTT
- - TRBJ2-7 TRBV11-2 CASSLGQDYEQYF TGTGCCAGCAGCTTAGGACAGGACTACGAGCAGTACTTC
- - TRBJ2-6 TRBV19 CASIDTPSGANVLTF TGTGCCAGTATTGATACACCCTCTGGGGCCAACGTCCTGACTTTC
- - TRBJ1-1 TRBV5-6 CASSLDSVPGREAFF TGTGCCAGCAGCTTGGACTCAGTTCCGGGTAGAGAAGCTTTCTTT
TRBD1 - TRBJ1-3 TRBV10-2 CATLQGSSGNTIYF TGCGCCACCCTACAGGGGAGCTCTGGAAACACCATATATTTT
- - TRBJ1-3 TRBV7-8 CASSSDRNSGNTIYF TGTGCCAGCAGCTCAGACAGAAACTCTGGAAACACCATATATTTT
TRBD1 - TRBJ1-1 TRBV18 CASSPQGAPNTEAFF TGTGCCAGCTCGCCACAGGGGGCGCCGAACACTGAAGCTTTCTTT
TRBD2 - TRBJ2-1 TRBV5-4 CASRLAGWDNEQFF TGTGCCAGCAGACTAGCGGGTTGGGACAATGAGCAGTTCTTC
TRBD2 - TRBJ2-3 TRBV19 CASSIGSSGRTDTQYF TGTGCCAGTAGTATAGGCTCTAGCGGGCGCACAGATACGCAGTATTTT
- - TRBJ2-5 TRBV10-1 CASSGGTEETQYF TGCGCCAGCAGTGGAGGAACTGAAGAGACCCAGTACTTC
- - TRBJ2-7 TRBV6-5 CASSLTTTSYEQYF TGTGCCAGCAGTCTCACAACTACGTCCTACGAGCAGTACTTC
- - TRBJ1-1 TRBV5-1 CASSLAPPGNANTEAFF TGCGCCAGCAGCTTGGCCCCCCCAGGGAACGCGAACACTGAAGCTTTCTTT
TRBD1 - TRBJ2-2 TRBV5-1 CASTGTGNIGELFF TGCGCCAGCACCGGGACAGGGAACATCGGGGAGCTGTTTTTT
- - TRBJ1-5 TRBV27 CASSLLGQDYSNQPQHF TGTGCCAGCAGTTTACTCGGGCAAGACTATAGCAATCAGCCCCAGCATTTT
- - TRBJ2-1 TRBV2 CASSIRLERAPYNEQFF TGTGCCAGCAGTATCCGATTAGAGCGGGCCCCCTACAATGAGCAGTTCTTC
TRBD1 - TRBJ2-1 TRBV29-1 CSVAGTGAYNEQFF TGCAGCGTTGCCGGGACAGGGGCTTACAATGAGCAGTTCTTC
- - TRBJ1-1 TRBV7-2 CASSPSGGVDTEAFF TGTGCCAGCAGCCCGTCGGGAGGGGTGGACACTGAAGCTTTCTTT
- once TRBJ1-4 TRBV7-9 CASSPGGGSGEKLFF TGTGCCAGCAGCCCGGGGGGGGGCTCCGGTGAAAAACTGTTTTTT
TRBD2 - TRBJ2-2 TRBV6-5 CASSWASGSGTGELFF TGTGCCAGCAGTTGGGCTAGCGGGAGCGGCACCGGGGAGCTGTTTTTT
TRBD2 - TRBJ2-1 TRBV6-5 CASRYSGLAGINEQFF TGTGCCAGCAGATACTCGGGACTAGCGGGAATAAATGAGCAGTTCTTC
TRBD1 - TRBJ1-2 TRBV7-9 CASSFPSGGSGYTF TGTGCCAGCAGCTTCCCGTCAGGGGGCTCTGGCTACACCTTC
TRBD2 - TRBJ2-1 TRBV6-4 CASRDLRRASGSKSERNEQFF TGTGCCAGCAGGGACCTCCGTCGGGCTAGCGGGAGTAAATCGGAAAGGAATGAGCAGTTCTTC
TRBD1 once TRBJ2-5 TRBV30 CAWRPGQGSLETQYF TGTGCCTGGAGACCGGGACAGGGGTCGTTGGAGACCCAGTACTTC
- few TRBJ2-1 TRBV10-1 CASSDRESFNEQFF TGCGCCAGCAGTGATCGGGAGTCCTTCAATGAGCAGTTCTTC
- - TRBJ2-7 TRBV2 CASTHGGRTPEQYF TGTGCCAGCACCCACGGGGGACGGACTCCCGAGCAGTACTTC
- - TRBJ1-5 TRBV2 CASGDIDQPQHF TGTGCCAGCGGGGACATTGATCAGCCCCAGCATTTT
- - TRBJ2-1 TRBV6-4 CASRGGGSWFF TGTGCCAGCAGGGGGGGCGGGAGTTGGTTCTTC
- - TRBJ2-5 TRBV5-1 CASSLRGLPQETQYF TGCGCCAGCAGCTTGCGAGGGCTACCCCAAGAGACCCAGTACTTC
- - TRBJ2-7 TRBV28 CASSLMRLIRGYEQYF TGTGCCAGCAGTTTAATGCGACTGATTCGGGGCTACGAGCAGTACTTC
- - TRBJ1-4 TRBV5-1 CASSLGNGQSNEKLFF TGCGCCAGCAGCTTGGGGAACGGACAGTCTAATGAAAAACTGTTTTTT
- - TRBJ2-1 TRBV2 CARRTGNNEQFF TGTGCCAGACGGACTGGAAACAATGAGCAGTTCTTC
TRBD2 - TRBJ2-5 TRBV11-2 CASSLVLGTRETQYF TGTGCCAGCAGCTTAGTTCTTGGGACTAGGGAGACCCAGTACTTC
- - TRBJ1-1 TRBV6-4 CASSVSQQTEAFF TGTGCCAGCAGTGTGTCCCAACAAACTGAAGCTTTCTTT
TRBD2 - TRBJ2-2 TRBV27 CASNLAGNTGELFF TGTGCCAGCAACTTAGCGGGGAACACCGGGGAGCTGTTTTTT
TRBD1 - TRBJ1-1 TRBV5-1 CASSLQGEDTEAFF TGCGCCAGCAGCTTACAGGGGGAAGACACTGAAGCTTTCTTT
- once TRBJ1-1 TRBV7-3 CASSREGVNTEAFF TGTGCCAGCAGCCGAGAGGGGGTGAACACTGAAGCTTTCTTT
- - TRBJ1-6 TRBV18 CASSPPGDSPLHF TGTGCCAGCTCCCCACCCGGGGATTCACCCCTCCACTTT
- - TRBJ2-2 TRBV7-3 CASSLRFGLANTGELFF TGTGCCAGCAGCTTAAGGTTTGGGCTAGCCAACACCGGGGAGCTGTTTTTT
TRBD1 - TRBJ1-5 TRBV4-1 CASSQEADRANQPQHF TGCGCCAGCAGCCAAGAGGCGGACAGGGCCAATCAGCCCCAGCATTTT
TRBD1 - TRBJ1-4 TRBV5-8 CASSFGQVATNEKLFF TGTGCCAGCAGCTTTGGACAGGTTGCAACTAATGAAAAACTGTTTTTT
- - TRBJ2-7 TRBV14 CASSQDSSGGYEQYF TGTGCCAGCAGCCAGGACTCATCAGGCGGCTACGAGCAGTACTTC
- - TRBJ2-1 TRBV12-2 CASRLAQTSGGNEQFF TGTGCAAGTCGCTTAGCGCAAACTAGCGGGGGAAATGAGCAGTTCTTC
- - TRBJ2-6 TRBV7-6 CASSLLRGKSFSGANVLTF TGTGCCAGCAGCCTCTTAAGGGGGAAGAGTTTCTCTGGGGCCAACGTCCTGACTTTC
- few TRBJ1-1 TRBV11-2 CASSLRGMGNTEAFF TGTGCCAGCAGCTTAAGGGGAATGGGGAACACTGAAGCTTTCTTT
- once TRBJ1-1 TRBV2 CASSPMIGGGKAFF TGTGCCAGCAGCCCTATGATTGGGGGAGGCAAAGCTTTCTTT